This TCR beta chain was observed in a study of cytomegalovirus exposure and HLA in healthy donors. A multiplex PCR was run with 60 Vbeta primers and 13 Jbeta primers. Profiling relied on immunoSEQ multiplex PCR, and the TCRdb table lists in-frame clones only, not all of them. This table has 85,000 to 120,000 clones, around 57% appearing once. The CDR3 runs 15 residues. Germline V gene sequence: CDR1 SQVTM, CDR2 ANQGSEA. Trimming cost V 4 bases and J 4 bases; bases outside gene matches: 9. This clone came up a few times. The sample consisted of PBMCs. The TCR sequence derives from a human donor in good health. This rearrangement joins TRBV29-1 to TRBJ2-7; 11 bases agree with TRBD2. The CDR3 sequence is CSVGGLAELPYEQYF. As DNA, the CDR3 is TGCAGCGTTGGGGGACTAGCGGAGCTCCCTTACGAGCAGTACTTC.